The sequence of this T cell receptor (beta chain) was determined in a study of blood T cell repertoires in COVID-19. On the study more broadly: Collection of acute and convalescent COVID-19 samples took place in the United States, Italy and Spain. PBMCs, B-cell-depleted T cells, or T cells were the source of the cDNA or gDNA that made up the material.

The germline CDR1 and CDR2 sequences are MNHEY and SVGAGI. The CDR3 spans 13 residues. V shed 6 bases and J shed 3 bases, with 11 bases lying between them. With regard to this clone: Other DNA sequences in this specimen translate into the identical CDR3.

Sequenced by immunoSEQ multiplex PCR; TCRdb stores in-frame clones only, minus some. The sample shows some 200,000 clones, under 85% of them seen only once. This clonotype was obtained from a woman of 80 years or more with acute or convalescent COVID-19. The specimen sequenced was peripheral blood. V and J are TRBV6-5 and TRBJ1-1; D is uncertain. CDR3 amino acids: CASRRGRDTEAFF. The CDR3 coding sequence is TGTGCCAGCAGAAGAGGTCGGGACACTGAAGCTTTCTTT.